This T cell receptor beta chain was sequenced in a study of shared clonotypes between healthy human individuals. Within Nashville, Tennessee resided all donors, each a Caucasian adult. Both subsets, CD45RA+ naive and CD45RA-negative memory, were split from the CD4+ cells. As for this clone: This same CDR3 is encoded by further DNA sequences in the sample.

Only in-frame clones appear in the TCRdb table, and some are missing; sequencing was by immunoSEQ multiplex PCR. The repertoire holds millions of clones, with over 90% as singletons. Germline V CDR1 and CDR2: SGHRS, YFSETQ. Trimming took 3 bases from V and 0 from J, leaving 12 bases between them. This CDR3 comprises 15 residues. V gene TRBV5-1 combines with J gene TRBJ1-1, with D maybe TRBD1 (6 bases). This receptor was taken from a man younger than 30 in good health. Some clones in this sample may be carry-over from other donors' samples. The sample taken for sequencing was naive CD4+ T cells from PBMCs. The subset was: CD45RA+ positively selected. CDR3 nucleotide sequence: TGCGCCAGCAGCTCCGGACAGTTAATGAACACTGAAGCTTTCTTT. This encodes CASSSGQLMNTEAFF.